The source of this T cell receptor (beta chain) is a study of cytomegalovirus exposure and HLA in healthy donors. Clones were sequenced by immunoSEQ multiplex PCR, and TCRdb holds only the in-frame ones, with some missing. The data hold 80,000 to 100,000 clones, with roughly 85% observed a single time. Regarding the study as a whole: 150 or so TCR beta chains were listed as cytomegalovirus-associated. In vitro work confirmed that three CMV-associated chains recognize CMV antigens.

The J segment lost 7 bases and the V segment lost 11 bases, leaving 7 bases of the junction unmatched. Germline CDR1 is SNHLY and CDR2 is FYNNEI. CDR3 size: 12 residues. As to this clone: No antigen is known for it.

The chain uses TRBV2 and TRBJ2-7; 11 bases agree with TRBD2. The receptor was isolated from a woman in her twenties or thirties in good health and CMV-seronegative. The sequenced material came from PBMCs. The CDR3 sequence is CAGTSGPWEQYF. The CDR3 region has the DNA TGTGCCGGGACTAGCGGACCCTGGGAGCAGTACTTC.